This T cell receptor beta chain derives from a study of identical twins. Notes on the study in general: Beta clonotypes that were abundant in cord blood contained fewer insertions, a pattern absent from memory repertoires. Twins' surplus sharing was weaker for beta out-of-frame sequences. There is a chance that invariant MAIT and iNKT cells partially muddied zero-insertion analyses.

This clonotype was detected only a few times. What it binds is unknown. The V gene end was trimmed by 4 bases and the J gene end by 4 bases; junction bases not matched to a gene: 9. CDR3 length: 15 amino acids. Germline V gene lookup returns CDR1 DFQATT and CDR2 SNEGSKA (reference sequence). Template switching supplied a universal primer site; unique molecular identifiers were carried on the cDNA. MiXCR, applied by TCRdb to the 5' RACE reads, yields one record per CDR3 protein. The repertoire holds a few hundred thousand distinct CDR3 sequences, with roughly 13% as singletons. These data were also reused for a study on yellow fever vaccine responses in identical twins.

Sample: memory (CD45RO+) T cells sorted from blood. The V call is TRBV20-1, the J call TRBJ2-1, with TRBD1 identical over 8 bases. The TCR comes from a woman aged 18-29 years in good health. CDR3 sequence: CSATTGGVGYNEQFF. CDR3 in DNA: TGCAGTGCTACCACAGGGGGTGTGGGTTACAATGAGCAGTTCTTC.